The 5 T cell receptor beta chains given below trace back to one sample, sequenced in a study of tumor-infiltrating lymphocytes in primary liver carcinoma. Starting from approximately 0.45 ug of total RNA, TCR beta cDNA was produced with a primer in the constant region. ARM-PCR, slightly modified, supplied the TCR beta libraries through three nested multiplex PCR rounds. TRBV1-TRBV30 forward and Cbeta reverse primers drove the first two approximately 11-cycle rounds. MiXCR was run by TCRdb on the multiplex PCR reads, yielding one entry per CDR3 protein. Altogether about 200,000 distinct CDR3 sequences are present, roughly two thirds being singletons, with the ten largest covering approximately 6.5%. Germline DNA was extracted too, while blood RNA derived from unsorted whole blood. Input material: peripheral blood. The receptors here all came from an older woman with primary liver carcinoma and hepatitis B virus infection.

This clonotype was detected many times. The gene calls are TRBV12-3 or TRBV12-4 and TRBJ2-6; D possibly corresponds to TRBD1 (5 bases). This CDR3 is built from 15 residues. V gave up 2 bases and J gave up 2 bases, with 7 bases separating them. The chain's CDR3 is CASSLRGAGANVLTF. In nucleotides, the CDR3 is TGTGCCAGCAGTTTAAGGGGCGCTGGGGCCAACGTCCTGACTTTC.

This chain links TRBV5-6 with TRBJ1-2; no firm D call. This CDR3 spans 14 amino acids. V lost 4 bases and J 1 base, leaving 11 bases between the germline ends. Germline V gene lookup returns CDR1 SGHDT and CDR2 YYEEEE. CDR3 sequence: CASSIGRVNYGYTF. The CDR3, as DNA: TGTGCCAGCAGCATAGGACGGGTTAACTATGGCTACACCTTC.

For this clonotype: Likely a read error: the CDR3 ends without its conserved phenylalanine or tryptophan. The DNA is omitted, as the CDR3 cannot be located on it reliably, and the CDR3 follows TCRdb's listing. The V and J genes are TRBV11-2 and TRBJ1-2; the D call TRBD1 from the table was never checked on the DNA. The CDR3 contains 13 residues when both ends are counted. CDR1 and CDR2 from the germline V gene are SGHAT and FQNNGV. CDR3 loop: CASSLAFRDGYTL.

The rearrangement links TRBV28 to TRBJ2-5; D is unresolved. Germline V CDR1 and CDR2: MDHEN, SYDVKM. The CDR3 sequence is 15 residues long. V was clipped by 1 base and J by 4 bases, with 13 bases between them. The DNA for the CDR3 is TGTGCCAGCAGTTTATATGCAGGCCCACGAGAGACCCAGTACTTC. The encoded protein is CASSLYAGPRETQYF. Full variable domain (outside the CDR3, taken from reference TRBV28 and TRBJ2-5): DVKVTQSSRYLVKRTGEKVFLECVQDMDHENMFWYRQDPGLGLRLIYFSYDVKMKEKGDIPEGYSVSREKKERFSLILESASTNQTSMYLCASSLYAGPRETQYFGPGTRLLVL.

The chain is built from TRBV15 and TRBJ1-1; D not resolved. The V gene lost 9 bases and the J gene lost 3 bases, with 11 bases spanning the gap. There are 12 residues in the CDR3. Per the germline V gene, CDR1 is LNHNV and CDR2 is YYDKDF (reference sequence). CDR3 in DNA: TGTGCCACAGGCGGGGTGGACACTGAAGCTTTCTTT. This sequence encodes CATGGVDTEAFF. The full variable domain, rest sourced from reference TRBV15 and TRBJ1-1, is DAMVIQNPRYQVTQFGKPVTLSCSQTLNHNVMYWYQQKSSQAPKLLFHYYDKDFNNEADTPDNFQSRRPNTSFCFLDIRSPGLGDTAMYLCATGGVDTEAFFGQGTRLTVV.